A single sample is the source of the 30 T cell receptor beta chains below, sequenced in a study of T cell repertoires in aging, cancer and after chemotherapy. Multiplex touch-down PCR with TRB-A/B primers amplified rearranged V-D-J TRB sequences. TCRdb independently ran MiXCR on the multiplex PCR reads; one entry per CDR3 protein. Of under 10,000 distinct CDR3 sequences detected, roughly 35% appear once; the ten largest clones hold less than 6.5%. Amplification of TCR beta used genomic DNA extracted from peripheral blood. The specimen was blood. These receptor sequences come from a human donor in good health.

J is TRBJ1-4 and V is TRBV29-1; possibly TRBD1 for D (5 bases). V gave up 4 bases and J gave up 8 bases, with 14 bases separating them. CDR1 is SQVTM, CDR2 ANQGSEA, per germline. The CDR3 is 13 residues long. The CDR3 nucleotides read TGCAGCGTTGGCGGGGGGGAAAGCGAAAAACTGTTTTTT. As protein: CSVGGGESEKLFF.

Points on this clonotype: The germline gene is not matched at one end of the junction; a read error may be the cause. The chain uses TRBV5-3 and TRBJ2-7; 10 bases match TRBD1. TRBV5-3 is an ORF; its function is uncertain. The CDR3 covers 17 residues. CDR3 protein: CASSLGGQGSLGYEQYF. DNA of the CDR3: TGCGCCAGCAGCTTGGGGGGACAGGGGTCGTTGGGCTACGAGCAGTACTTC.

A few counts support this clonotype. This chain connects TRBV19 to TRBJ1-2, with D unresolved. The CDR3 length is 13 residues. Trimming cost V 5 bases and J 4 bases, with 11 bases left between them. Germline V gene data show CDR1 as LNHDA and CDR2 as SQIVND (reference sequence). The CDR3 region is CASSLRRGYGYTF. CDR3 DNA sequence: TGTGCCAGTAGTCTACGTCGGGGCTATGGCTACACCTTC.

V gene TRBV11-1 combines with J gene TRBJ1-2; D remains unclear. Germline lookup yields CDR1 SGHAT and CDR2 FQDESV (reference sequence). The CDR3 is 13 residues long. Trimming took off 5 bases at V and 2 bases at J, with 9 bases between the two ends. CDR3 loop: CASSQEVNYGYTF. In DNA, the CDR3 is TGTGCCAGCAGCCAAGAGGTAAACTATGGCTACACCTTC.

This clonotype was observed a single time. CDR3 in DNA: TGTGCCAGCAGCCAAATTGAAAGCACTGAAGCTTTCTTT. This encodes CASSQIESTEAFF. The chain carries TRBV12-3 or TRBV12-4 and TRBJ1-1; D not certain. V lost 6 bases, J lost 4 bases, and 12 bases lay in between. This CDR3 has 13 amino acids.

The V gene is TRBV7-2, the J gene TRBJ2-4, with 9 bases lining up with TRBD1. Germline-derived CDR1 and CDR2 are SGHTA and FQGNSA. CDR3 size: 14 residues. The J segment lost 8 bases and the V segment lost 5 bases, leaving 7 bases of the junction unmatched. The CDR3 DNA is TGTGCCAGCAGCGTCCGGACAGGGGATGACATTCAGTACTTC. Translation gives CASSVRTGDDIQYF.

This clonotype has only a few counts. The CDR3 DNA reads TGTGCCAGCAGTATCGGGGGTCAGCCCCAGCATTTT. It encodes CASSIGGQPQHF. The V call is TRBV6-1, the J call TRBJ1-5, with D possibly matching TRBD1 (5 bases). The germline V gene encodes CDR1 MNHNS and CDR2 SASEGT. The CDR3 is made up of 12 amino acids. The germline V and J ends were trimmed by 5 bases and 6 bases, with 8 bases remaining between them.

This chain links TRBV6-2 or TRBV6-3 with TRBJ1-1, with D possibly TRBD1 on 6 matching bases. The CDR3 is 14 amino acids. CDR1 and CDR2 from the germline V gene are MNHEY and SVGEGT. Trimming took 4 bases from V and 1 from J, leaving 10 bases between them. DNA for the CDR3: TGTGCCAGCAGTTTCAGGGGTGGGAACACTGAAGCTTTCTTT. This codes for CASSFRGGNTEAFF.

The genes are TRBV11-2 and TRBJ1-6, with D possibly being TRBD1 (5 bases). This CDR3 is built from 16 residues. Trimming shortened V by 1 base and J by 0 bases, and 7 bases separated the two germline ends. CDR1 is SGHAT, CDR2 FQNNGV, per germline. CDR3: CASSLVDSSYNSPLHF. The CDR3 nucleotides are TGTGCCAGCAGCTTAGTAGACAGCTCCTATAATTCACCCCTCCACTTT.

The rearrangement links TRBV15 to TRBJ1-2; a possible D gene is TRBD1 (5 bases). The V end was cut by 0 bases, the J end by 3 bases, with 17 bases between. This CDR3 is built from 17 residues. In germline, CDR1 is LNHNV, CDR2 YYDKDF (reference sequence). The CDR3 region is CATSRDPGQNLYYGYTF. DNA for the CDR3: TGTGCCACCAGCAGAGATCCGGGGCAGAATCTTTACTATGGCTACACCTTC.

The CDR3 loop is CASSWGWASTGELFF. The CDR3 DNA sequence: TGTGCCAGCTCATGGGGGTGGGCGAGCACCGGGGAGCTGTTTTTT. The chain combines TRBV7-2 with TRBJ2-2; D tentatively fits TRBD1 or TRBD2 (5 bases each). V was clipped by 8 bases and J by 4 bases, with 17 bases between them. There are 15 residues in the CDR3. Looked up from germline, CDR1 is SGHTA and CDR2 is FQGNSA.

The V call is TRBV5-1, the J call TRBJ2-1; 7 bases are a match to TRBD2. The CDR3 is 15 residues long. V dropped 1 base and J dropped 0; count of bases not matched to a gene: 1. Germline values: CDR1 SGHRS, CDR2 YFSETQ. The CDR3: CASSLTSASYNEQFF. The CDR3 DNA is TGCGCCAGCAGCTTGACTAGCGCCTCCTACAATGAGCAGTTCTTC.

This rearrangement joins TRBV30 to TRBJ1-3; perhaps TRBD1 as D (6 bases). The CDR3 has 11 amino acids. The V end was cut by 5 bases, the J end by 4 bases, with 6 bases between. Germline CDR1 reads GTSNPN; CDR2 reads SVGIG (reference sequence). The CDR3 reads CAWGGGNTIYF. In nucleotides, the CDR3 is TGTGCCTGGGGGGGCGGAAACACCATATATTTT.

The chain has TRBV5-6 and TRBJ2-7; D is undetermined. V shed 7 bases and J shed 4 bases, with 12 bases lying between them. Germline values: CDR1 SGHDT, CDR2 YYEEEE. This CDR3 spans 12 amino acids. CDR3 coding DNA: TGTGCCAGCTCCGTGGACCTTTACGAGCAGTACTTC. Translated, it gives CASSVDLYEQYF. The whole variable domain, remainder taken from reference TRBV5-6 and TRBJ2-7, is DAGVTQSPTHLIKTRGQQVTLRCSPKSGHDTVSWYQQALGQGPQFIFQYYEEEERQRGNFPDRFSGHQFPNYSSELNVNALLLGDSALYLCASSVDLYEQYFGPGTRLTVT.

The chain combines TRBV18 with TRBJ2-7; 7 bases agree with TRBD2. The CDR3 has 15 amino acids. J was trimmed by 3 bases and V by 4 bases; bases with no gene match: 9. Germline V gives CDR1 KGHSH, CDR2 LQKENI. CDR3 residues: CASSLMAGRDYEQYF. Here the CDR3 DNA reads TGTGCCAGCTCACTAATGGCAGGGAGGGACTACGAGCAGTACTTC.

The sample holds a few counts of this clonotype. The chain couples TRBV5-6 to TRBJ2-2; the D gene is possibly TRBD1 (5 bases). The ends were cut back, 0 bases at V and 8 bases at J, with 14 bases in the middle. CDR3 length equals 15 residues. The V gene's germline CDR1 is SGHDT and CDR2 YYEEEE. CDR3: CASSLGGQGGGELFF. The CDR3 DNA reads as TGTGCCAGCAGCTTGGGCGGCCAGGGCGGTGGGGAGCTGTTTTTT.

The chain has TRBV5-8 and TRBJ2-1, with 7 bases that match TRBD1. The CDR3 spans 13 residues. Germline lookup yields CDR1 SGHTS and CDR2 YDEGEE. J was trimmed by 8 bases and V by 2 bases; bases with no gene match: 4. The CDR3 is CASSFRQGYEQFF. As DNA, the CDR3 is TGTGCCAGCAGCTTCCGACAGGGCTATGAGCAGTTCTTC. Filled out from reference TRBV5-8 and TRBJ2-1, the complete variable domain reads EAGVTQSPTHLIKTRGQQATLRCSPISGHTSVYWYQQALGLGLQFLLWYDEGEERNRGNFPPRFSGRQFPNYSSELNVNALELEDSALYLCASSFRQGYEQFFGPGTRLTVL.

This clonotype is labeled as large. J is TRBJ2-3 and V is TRBV29-1; 7 bases align to TRBD2. V dropped 6 bases and J dropped 3; count of bases not matched to a gene: 12. CDR1 is SQVTM, CDR2 ANQGSEA, per germline. There are 15 residues in the CDR3. CDR3 protein: CSVQAGWGMTDTQYF. In DNA, the CDR3 is TGCAGCGTCCAAGCGGGGTGGGGGATGACAGATACGCAGTATTTT.

In its sample, this clonotype was seen a few times. This chain connects TRBV6-1 to TRBJ2-2; D may be TRBD2 (5 bases). Germline V lookup: CDR1 MNHNS, CDR2 SASEGT. V dropped 5 bases and J dropped 5 bases, with 15 bases sitting between them. The CDR3 contains 15 residues. For the CDR3, the DNA is TGTGCCAGCAGTCGGACTTGGGAAGGGACCGGGGAGCTGTTTTTT. This gives the protein CASSRTWEGTGELFF.

The V call is TRBV6-6, the J call TRBJ2-7; the D is unclear. CDR1 and CDR2 from the germline V gene are MNHNY and SVGAGI (reference sequence). V dropped 3 bases and J dropped 5 bases, with 8 bases sitting between them. The CDR3 consists of 12 residues. In DNA, the CDR3 is TGTGCCAGCAGTTATATGGGCGACGAGCAGTACTTC. It is translated as CASSYMGDEQYF.

By proportion, this clonotype is medium-sized. The V and J genes are TRBV29-1 and TRBJ1-1, with 7 bases lining up with TRBD1. V trimming: 7 bases; J trimming: 1 base; junction bases outside the gene matches: 9. The CDR3 sequence is 14 residues long. Germline V gene sequence: CDR1 SQVTM, CDR2 ANQGSEA. CDR3 protein: CSAGDSRGNTEAFF. The CDR3 DNA sequence: TGCAGCGCCGGGGACAGTCGAGGGAACACTGAAGCTTTCTTT.

This clonotype was recorded a few times. V gene TRBV6-5 combines with J gene TRBJ1-2; 8 bases fit TRBD1. The CDR3 runs 14 residues. V lost 6 bases, J lost 8 bases, and 11 bases stayed unmatched. Looked up from germline, CDR1 is MNHEY and CDR2 is SVGAGI. CDR3 coding DNA: TGTGCCAGCAGAATGGGTGGACAGGGAGACGGCTACACCTTC. Translating it yields CASRMGGQGDGYTF.

This chain joins TRBV7-2 and TRBJ2-3; 7 bases map to TRBD2. Germline CDR1 SGHTA, CDR2 FQGNSA. Losses at the gene ends were 4 bases for V and 0 bases for J; bases not matched to a gene: 7. The CDR3 length is 16 residues. Here the CDR3 reads CASSSLAVPSTDTQYF. The DNA for the CDR3 is TGTGCCAGCAGCTCGCTAGCGGTCCCTAGCACAGATACGCAGTATTTT.

The chain is built from TRBV7-6 and TRBJ2-1; no clear D. The V and J ends lost 5 bases and 5 bases respectively, with 13 bases between them. Per germline, CDR1 SGHVS and CDR2 FNYEAQ. The CDR3 totals 14 residues. The CDR3 bases are TGTGCCAGCAGCCCAGGAGAGCTGAACAATGAGCAGTTCTTC. This sequence encodes CASSPGELNNEQFF.

This clonotype has just a few counts. J is TRBJ2-3 and V is TRBV6-2 or TRBV6-3; D remains ambiguous. Germline V gives CDR1 MNHEY, CDR2 SVGEGT. The CDR3 runs to 13 residues. The germline V and J ends were trimmed by 7 bases and 2 bases, with 10 bases remaining between them. This chain's CDR3 is CASTVSDTDTQYF. The CDR3 DNA sequence: TGTGCCAGCACGGTATCGGACACAGATACGCAGTATTTT.

V is TRBV12-3 or TRBV12-4 and J is TRBJ2-7, with unresolved D. The length of the CDR3 is 15 residues. Trimming left V 5 bases short and J 8 bases short, with 22 bases between. Here the CDR3 DNA reads TGTGCCAGCAGTCTATCACTCACCATGGCCAACCAGCAGTACTTC. This encodes CASSLSLTMANQQYF.

V is TRBV6-1 and J is TRBJ1-2; 7 bases align to TRBD1. The CDR3 loop spans 15 amino acids. J gave up 4 bases and V 1 base, and 6 bases lay outside the gene matches. Per germline, CDR1 MNHNS and CDR2 SASEGT. The CDR3 is CASSEGGQPPYGYTF. The CDR3 DNA sequence: TGTGCCAGCAGTGAAGGGGGACAGCCACCCTATGGCTACACCTTC.

This chain connects TRBV5-4 to TRBJ2-3; D possibly corresponds to TRBD1 (5 bases). Trimming took off 2 bases at V and 5 bases at J, with 9 bases between the two ends. This CDR3 has 13 residues. CDR1 is SGHNT, CDR2 YYREEE, per germline (reference sequence). CDR3 protein: CASSFRGGDTQYF. The CDR3 DNA reads TGTGCCAGCAGCTTTAGGGGCGGAGATACGCAGTATTTT.

This chain uses TRBV27 with TRBJ2-1; 9 bases are a match to TRBD1. V lost 3 bases to trimming and J lost 6 bases; unmatched junction nucleotides: 3. CDR1 is MNHEY, CDR2 SMNVEV, per germline (reference sequence). This CDR3 comprises 14 residues. CDR3 amino acids: CASSFTGGGNEQFF. DNA for the CDR3: TGTGCCAGCAGTTTCACAGGGGGCGGCAATGAGCAGTTCTTC.

To note about this clonotype: This may be a read error, as it is one base from a much larger clone. The chain is built from TRBV19 and TRBJ2-3; D is tentatively TRBD1 or TRBD2 (5 bases each). This CDR3 contains 13 residues. The germline gives CDR1 LNHDA, CDR2 SQIVND (reference sequence). The chain's CDR3 is CAVAGANTNTQYF. CDR3 nucleotide sequence: TGTGCCGTGGCCGGGGCTAACACAAATACGCAGTATTTT.